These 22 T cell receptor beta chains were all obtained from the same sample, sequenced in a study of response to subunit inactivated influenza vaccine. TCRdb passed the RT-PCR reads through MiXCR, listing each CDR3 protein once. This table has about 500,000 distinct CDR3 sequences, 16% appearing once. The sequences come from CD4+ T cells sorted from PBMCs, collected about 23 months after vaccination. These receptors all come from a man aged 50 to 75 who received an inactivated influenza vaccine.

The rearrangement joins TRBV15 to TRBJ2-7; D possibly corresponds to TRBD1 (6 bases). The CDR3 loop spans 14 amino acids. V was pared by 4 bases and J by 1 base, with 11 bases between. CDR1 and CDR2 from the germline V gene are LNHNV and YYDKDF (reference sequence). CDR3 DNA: TGTGCCACCAGCAAGCCTCAGGGGTCCTACGAGCAGTACTTC. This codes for CATSKPQGSYEQYF.

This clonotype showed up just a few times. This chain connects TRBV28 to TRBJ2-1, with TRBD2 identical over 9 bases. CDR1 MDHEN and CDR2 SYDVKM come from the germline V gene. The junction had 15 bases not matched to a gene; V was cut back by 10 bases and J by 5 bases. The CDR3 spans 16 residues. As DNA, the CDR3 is TGTGCCACCAGGCCCTTTAGCGGGAGTCGAAACAATGAGCAGTTCTTC. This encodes CATRPFSGSRNNEQFF.

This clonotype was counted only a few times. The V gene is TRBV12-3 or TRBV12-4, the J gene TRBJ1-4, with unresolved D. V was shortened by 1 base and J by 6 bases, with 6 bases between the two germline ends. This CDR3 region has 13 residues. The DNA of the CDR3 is TGTGCCAGCAGTTTAGGGGTAGATGAAAAACTGTTTTTT. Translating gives CASSLGVDEKLFF.

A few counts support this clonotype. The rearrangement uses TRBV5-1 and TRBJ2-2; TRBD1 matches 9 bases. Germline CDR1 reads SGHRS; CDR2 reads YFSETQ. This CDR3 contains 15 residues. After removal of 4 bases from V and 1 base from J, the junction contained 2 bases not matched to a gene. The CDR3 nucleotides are TGCGCCAGCAGCGAGGACAGGGGGAACACCGGGGAGCTGTTTTTT. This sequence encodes CASSEDRGNTGELFF.

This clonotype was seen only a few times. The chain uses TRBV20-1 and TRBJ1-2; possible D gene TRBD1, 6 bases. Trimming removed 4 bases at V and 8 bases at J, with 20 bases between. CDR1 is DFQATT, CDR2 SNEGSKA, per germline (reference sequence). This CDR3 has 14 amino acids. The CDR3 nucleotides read TGCAGTGCTAAAAAACTCAGGGGAGGAAGCGGCTACACCTTC. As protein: CSAKKLRGGSGYTF.

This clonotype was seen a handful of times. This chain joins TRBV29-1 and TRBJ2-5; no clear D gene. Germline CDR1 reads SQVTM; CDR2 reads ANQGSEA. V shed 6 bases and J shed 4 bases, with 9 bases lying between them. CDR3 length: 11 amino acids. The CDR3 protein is CSVRETETQYF. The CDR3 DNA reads TGCAGCGTCAGAGAGACAGAGACCCAGTACTTC.

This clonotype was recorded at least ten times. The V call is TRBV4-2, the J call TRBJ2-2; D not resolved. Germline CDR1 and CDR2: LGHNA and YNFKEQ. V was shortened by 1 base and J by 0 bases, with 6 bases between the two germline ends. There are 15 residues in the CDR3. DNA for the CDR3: TGTGCCAGCAGCCAAGCTTACCCGAACACCGGGGAGCTGTTTTTT. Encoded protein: CASSQAYPNTGELFF.

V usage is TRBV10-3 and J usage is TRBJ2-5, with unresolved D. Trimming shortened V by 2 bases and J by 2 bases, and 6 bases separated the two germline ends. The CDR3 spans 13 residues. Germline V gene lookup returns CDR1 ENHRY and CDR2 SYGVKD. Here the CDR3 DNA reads TGTGCCATCAGTGAGGGCCTACAAGAGACCCAGTACTTC. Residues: CAISEGLQETQYF.

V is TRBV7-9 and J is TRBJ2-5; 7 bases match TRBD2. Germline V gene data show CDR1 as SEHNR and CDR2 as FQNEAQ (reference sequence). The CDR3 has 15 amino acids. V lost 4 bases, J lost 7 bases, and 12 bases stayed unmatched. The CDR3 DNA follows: TGTGCCAGCAGCTCCCCGGAGCCAGGGAGGGGGACCCAGTACTTC. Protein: CASSSPEPGRGTQYF. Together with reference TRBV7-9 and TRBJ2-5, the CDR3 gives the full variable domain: DTGVSQNPRHKITKRGQNVTFRCDPISEHNRLYWYRQTLGQGPEFLTYFQNEAQLEKSRLLSDRFSAERPKGSFSTLEIQRTEQGDSAMYLCASSSPEPGRGTQYFGPGTRLLVL.

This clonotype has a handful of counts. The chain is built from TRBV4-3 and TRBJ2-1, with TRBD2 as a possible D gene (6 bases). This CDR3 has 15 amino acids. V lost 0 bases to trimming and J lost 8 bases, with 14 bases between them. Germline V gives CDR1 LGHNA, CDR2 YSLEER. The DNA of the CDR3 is TGCGCCAGCAGCCAAGAGTGGGACTCCGGGGATGAGCAGTTCTTC. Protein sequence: CASSQEWDSGDEQFF.

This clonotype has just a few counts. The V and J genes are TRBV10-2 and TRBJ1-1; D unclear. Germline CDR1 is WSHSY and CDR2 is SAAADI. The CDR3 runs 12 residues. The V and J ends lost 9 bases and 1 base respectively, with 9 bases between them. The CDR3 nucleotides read TGCGCCAGTAGACTTACGAACACTGAAGCTTTCTTT. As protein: CASRLTNTEAFF.

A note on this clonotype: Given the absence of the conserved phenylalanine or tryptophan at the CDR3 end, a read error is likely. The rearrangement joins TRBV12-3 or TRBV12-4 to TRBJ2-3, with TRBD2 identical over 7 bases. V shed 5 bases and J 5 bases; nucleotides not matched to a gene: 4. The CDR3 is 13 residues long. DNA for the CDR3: TGTGCCAGCAGTCTCGGACTAGAAGATACGCAGTATTTA. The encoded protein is CASSLGLEDTQYL.

CDR3: CSASDPPRRTKNNEQFF. For the CDR3, the DNA is TGCAGTGCTAGCGATCCCCCCCGAAGGACTAAAAACAATGAGCAGTTCTTC. V usage is TRBV20-1 and J usage is TRBJ2-1, with D possibly TRBD2 on 6 matching bases. The CDR3 covers 17 residues. The V end lost 3 bases, the J end lost 5 bases, and 23 bases lay between the germline ends. CDR1 is DFQATT and CDR2 is SNEGSKA in the germline V gene (reference sequence).

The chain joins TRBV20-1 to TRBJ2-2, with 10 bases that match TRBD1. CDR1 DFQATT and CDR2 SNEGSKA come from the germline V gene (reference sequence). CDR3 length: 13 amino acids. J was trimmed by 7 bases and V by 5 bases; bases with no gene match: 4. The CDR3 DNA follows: TGCAGTGCTGGGGGACAGGGGCACGGGGAGCTGTTTTTT. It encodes CSAGGQGHGELFF.

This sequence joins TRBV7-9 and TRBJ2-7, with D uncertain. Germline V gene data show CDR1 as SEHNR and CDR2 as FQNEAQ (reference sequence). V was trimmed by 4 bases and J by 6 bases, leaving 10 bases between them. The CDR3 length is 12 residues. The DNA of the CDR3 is TGTGCCAGCAGCTGGACCCCTTTCGAGCAGTACTTC. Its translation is CASSWTPFEQYF.

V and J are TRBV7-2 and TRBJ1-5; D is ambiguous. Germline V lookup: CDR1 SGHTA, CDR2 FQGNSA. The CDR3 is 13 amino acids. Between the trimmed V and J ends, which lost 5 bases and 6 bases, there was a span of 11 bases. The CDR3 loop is CASSPDTRQPQHF. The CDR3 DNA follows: TGTGCCAGCAGCCCCGATACCCGTCAGCCCCAGCATTTT.

The CDR3 sequence is CASSYSSSGGNTGELFF. The CDR3 DNA is TGTGCCAGCAGTTACTCGTCTTCCGGGGGTAACACCGGGGAGCTGTTTTTT. The rearrangement uses TRBV6-2 or TRBV6-3 and TRBJ2-2; tentative D call: TRBD2 (6 bases). Germline-derived CDR1 and CDR2 are MNHEY and SVGEGT. CDR3 length: 17 amino acids. V shed 0 bases and J shed 2 bases, with 13 bases lying between them.

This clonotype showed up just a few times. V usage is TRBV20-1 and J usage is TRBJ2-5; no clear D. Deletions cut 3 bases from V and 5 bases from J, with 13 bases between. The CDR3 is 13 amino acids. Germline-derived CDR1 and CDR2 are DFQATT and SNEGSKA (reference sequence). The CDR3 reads CSARGPEKETQYF. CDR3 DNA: TGCAGTGCTAGGGGCCCGGAAAAGGAGACCCAGTACTTC.

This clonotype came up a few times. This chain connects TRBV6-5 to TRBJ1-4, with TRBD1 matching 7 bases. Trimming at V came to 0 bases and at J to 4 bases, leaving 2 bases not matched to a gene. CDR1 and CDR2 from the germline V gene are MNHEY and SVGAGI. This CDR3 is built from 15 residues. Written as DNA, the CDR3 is TGTGCCAGCAGTTACTCGAGGGACAGTAATGAAAAACTGTTTTTT. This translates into CASSYSRDSNEKLFF.

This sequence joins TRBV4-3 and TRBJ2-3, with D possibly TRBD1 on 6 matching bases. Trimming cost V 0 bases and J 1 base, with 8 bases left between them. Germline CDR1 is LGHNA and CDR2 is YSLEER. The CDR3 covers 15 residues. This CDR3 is CASSQEGTRTDTQYF. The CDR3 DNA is TGCGCCAGCAGCCAAGAAGGGACACGCACAGATACGCAGTATTTT.

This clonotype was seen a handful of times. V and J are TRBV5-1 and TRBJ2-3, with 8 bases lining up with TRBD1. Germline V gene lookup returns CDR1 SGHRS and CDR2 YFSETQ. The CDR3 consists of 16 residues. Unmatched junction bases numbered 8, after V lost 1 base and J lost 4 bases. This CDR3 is CASSLKSGGLADTQYF. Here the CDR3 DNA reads TGCGCCAGCAGCTTGAAATCAGGGGGCCTGGCAGATACGCAGTATTTT. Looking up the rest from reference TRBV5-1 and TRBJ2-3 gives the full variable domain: KAGVTQTPRYLIKTRGQQVTLSCSPISGHRSVSWYQQTPGQGLQFLFEYFSETQRNKGNFPGRFSGRQFSNSRSEMNVSTLELGDSALYLCASSLKSGGLADTQYFGPGTRLTVL.

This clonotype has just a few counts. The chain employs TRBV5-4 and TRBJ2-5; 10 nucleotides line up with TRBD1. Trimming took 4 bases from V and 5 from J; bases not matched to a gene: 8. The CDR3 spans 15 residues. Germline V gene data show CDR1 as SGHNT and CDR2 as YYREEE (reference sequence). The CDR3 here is CASSNRQGASETQYF. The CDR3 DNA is TGTGCCAGCAGCAATCGACAGGGGGCGAGTGAGACCCAGTACTTC.